Sequencing of this T cell receptor (beta chain) was carried out in a study of T cell repertoires in cytomegalovirus infection (dated by TCRdb to the late 2010s). A note on the overall study: Because public TCR beta signatures pointed to carriage of CMV infection together with the matching HLA type, the HLA type of each donor mattered for the analysis. The study at large found these results: The ex vivo response was dominated by HLA-C-restricted CMV-specific TCR beta clonotypes, which also provided the single most frequent clonotype in two of eight donors. In both this cohort and an independent roughly 400-donor cohort, the cumulative frequency of public TCR beta family members distinguished carriers of CMV infection plus the relevant HLA type.

Data came from an Illumina HiSeq 1500. TCRdb handled the public reads itself, with Q25 trimming in fastp and clone calling in MiXCR, and kept productive beta chains. Rows with one shared CDR3 protein collapse into an entry with the most common genes and DNA. The sample includes about 530,000 distinct CDR3 sequences, with more than 25% observed a single time. The ten largest make up approximately 13% of the sample. In this sample, this clonotype turned up many times. There is no known antigen for this receptor. At one boundary the junction diverges from the germline segment, which might be a read error. Taken from the germline V gene, the CDR1 and CDR2 loops are SGHTA and FQGNSA. From cysteine to phenylalanine, the CDR3 is 14 amino acids long. Only the CDR3 portion is preserved as DNA: 42 bases, with reading frame beginning at the first base.

The rearranged chain carries TRBV7-2 and TRBJ1-1; 8 nucleotides in the junction match TRBD1. This TCR was recovered from a human donor in good health (CMV status not recorded). Some clones in this sample may be carry-over from other donors' samples. The sequenced sample was PBMCs. At the DNA level, the sequence is TGTGCCAGCAGCCCTATCGGACAGGGTCTTAAGCTGGGGTTT. Translated, it reads CASSPIGQGLKLGF.